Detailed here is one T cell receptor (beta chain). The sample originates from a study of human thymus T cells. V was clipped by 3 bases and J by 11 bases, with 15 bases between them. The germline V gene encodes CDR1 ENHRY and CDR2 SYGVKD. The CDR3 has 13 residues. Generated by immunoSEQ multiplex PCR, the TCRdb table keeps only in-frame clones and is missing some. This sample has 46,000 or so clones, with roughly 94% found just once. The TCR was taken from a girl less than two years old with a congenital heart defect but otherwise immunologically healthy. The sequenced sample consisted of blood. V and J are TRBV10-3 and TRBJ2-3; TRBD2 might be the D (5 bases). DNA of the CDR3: TGTGCCATCAGTGATTGGACTGAGGATGGGCAGTATTTT. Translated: CAISDWTEDGQYF.